Below, 8 T cell receptor beta chains from the same sample are listed, as sequenced in a study of blood T cell repertoires in COVID-19. Method: immunoSEQ multiplex PCR; TCRdb's copy keeps in-frame clones and lacks some. The sample yields about 370,000 clones, around 89% seen once. Sequencing was carried out using peripheral blood. The receptors come from a young man with active or convalescent COVID-19.

The J gene is TRBJ1-4, the V gene TRBV12-2; the table's TRBD1 call for D was not verified on the DNA. TRBV12-2 is an annotated pseudogene. The CDR3 is 14 residues long. The CDR3 loop is CASRLNRGTEKLFF. DNA of the CDR3: TGTGCAAGTCGCTTAAACAGGGGTACTGAAAAACTGTTTTTT.

The gene calls are TRBV11-3 and TRBJ2-2, with 10 bases fitting TRBD1. The trim removed 5 bases at V and 6 bases at J, leaving 6 bases unmatched. The CDR3 is made up of 15 amino acids. Per germline, CDR1 SGHNT and CDR2 YENEEA. This chain's CDR3 is CASSETGTGAGELFF. For the CDR3, the DNA is TGTGCCAGCAGCGAAACCGGGACAGGGGCCGGGGAGCTGTTTTTT.

This clone was observed a few times. The J gene is TRBJ1-2, the V gene TRBV11-2, with 12 bases matching TRBD1. The V and J ends lost 6 bases and 5 bases, in that order; junction bases with no gene match: 7. The CDR3 covers 15 residues. Germline V gene lookup returns CDR1 SGHAT and CDR2 FQNNGV. Here the CDR3 reads CASRPGTGGFYGYTF. The DNA for the CDR3 is TGTGCCAGCAGACCCGGGACAGGGGGCTTTTATGGCTACACCTTC.

This chain uses TRBV18 with TRBJ1-1; D unclear. Germline CDR1 KGHSH, CDR2 LQKENI. The CDR3 length is 16 residues. Trimming pared 6 bases from V and 0 bases from J, leaving 17 bases between. The CDR3 protein is CASSRGLLGVNTEAFF. As DNA, the CDR3 is TGTGCCAGCTCCCGAGGCCTACTGGGAGTGAACACTGAAGCTTTCTTT.

The chain carries TRBV5-1 and TRBJ1-1; D unresolved. Germline V CDR1 and CDR2: SGHRS, YFSETQ. The germline V and J ends were trimmed by 4 bases and 4 bases, with 14 bases remaining between them. This CDR3 has 14 amino acids. CDR3 sequence (DNA): TGCGCCAGCAGCAAGGACCCTCGGGGCACTGAAGCTTTCTTT. This encodes CASSKDPRGTEAFF.

The V call is TRBV29-1, the J call TRBJ1-1; no firm D call. The V end was cut by 3 bases, the J end by 2 bases, with 7 bases between. The germline CDR1 and CDR2 sequences are SQVTM and ANQGSEA. CDR3 length: 12 residues. CDR3 region: CSVDLDNTEAFF. The CDR3 DNA sequence: TGCAGCGTTGATTTAGATAACACTGAAGCTTTCTTT.

The count of this clone is one. The chain has TRBV28 and TRBJ2-2; no definite D call. The germline V gene encodes CDR1 MDHEN and CDR2 SYDVKM. The CDR3 sequence is 17 residues long. V was cut by 5 bases and J by 2 bases, with 18 bases left in between. This CDR3 reads CASSPSSARTNTGELFF. CDR3 nucleotide sequence: TGTGCCAGCAGTCCCTCCAGCGCCCGTACTAACACCGGGGAGCTGTTTTTT.

This chain links TRBV10-3 with TRBJ1-2; 10 nucleotides line up with TRBD1. Germline values: CDR1 ENHRY, CDR2 SYGVKD. This CDR3 spans 13 amino acids. J was trimmed by 8 bases and V by 7 bases; bases with no gene match: 7. The CDR3 coding sequence is TGTGCCATCAACACCGGGACAGGGGAAGGCTACACCTTC. It is translated as CAINTGTGEGYTF.